The rows below give T cell receptor beta chains drawn from one sample of a study of T cell repertoires in cytomegalovirus infection. TCRdb recomputed calls from the reads with MiXCR, one row per CDR3 protein. The sample gives some 300,000 distinct CDR3 sequences, roughly an eighth of which show up once; 8.5% to 9% is in the top ten. The specimen sequenced was PBMCs. The origin of the receptors is a human donor in good health (CMV status not recorded). Some clones in this sample may be carry-over from other donors' samples. The CDR3 runs from the conserved cysteine through the conserved F or W. A D gene is named only where the DNA matches it firmly. Clone size is not always given. Where it is, it says once, few, many or a class for expanded clones.

>TRBV19|NA|NA|TRBJ2-6
CASSTGQSSGANVLTF
TGTGCCAGTAGTACTGGACAGTCCTCTGGGGCCAACGTCCTGACTTTC
>TRBV5-1|NA|many|TRBJ1-6
CASSLERSSYNSPLHF
TGCGCCAGCAGCTTGGAGAGGAGCTCCTATAATTCACCCCTCCACTTT
>TRBV24-1|NA|few|TRBJ2-5
CATSDFGREKTQYF
TGTGCCACCAGTGATTTCGGCAGGGAAAAGACCCAGTACTTC
>TRBV19|NA|NA|TRBJ2-2
CASFRTYTGELFF
TGTGCCAGTTTCCGGACTTACACCGGGGAGCTGTTTTTT
>TRBV4-3|NA|many|TRBJ2-3
CASSQAVGDTDTQYF
TGCGCCAGCAGCCAAGCCGTCGGGGACACAGATACGCAGTATTTT
>TRBV28|NA|many|TRBJ2-5
CASILQGGETQYF
TGTGCCAGCATCCTACAGGGAGGAGAGACCCAGTACTTC
>TRBV19|NA|NA|TRBJ2-7
CASSTRDAYYEQYF
TGTGCCAGTAGTACCCGGGACGCATACTACGAGCAGTACTTC
>TRBV4-1|NA|NA|TRBJ1-1
CASSQDRNPTTEAFF
TGCGCCAGCAGCCAAGACCGGAACCCAACAACTGAAGCTTTCTTT
>TRBV12-3/TRBV12-4|NA|many|TRBJ1-2
CASSLNRRYGYTF
TGTGCCAGCAGTTTGAACAGGCGCTATGGCTACACCTTC
>TRBV6-1|NA|many|TRBJ1-1
CASSEKSQGAEAFF
TGTGCCAGCAGTGAAAAGTCACAGGGAGCTGAAGCTTTCTTT
>TRBV12-3/TRBV12-4|NA|NA|TRBJ1-3
CASSLNDRPLSGNTIYF
TGTGCCAGCAGTTTAAATGACCGTCCCCTCTCTGGAAACACCATATATTTT
>TRBV19|TRBD1|many|TRBJ1-1
CASSAGQGGTEAFF
TGTGCCAGTAGTGCTGGACAGGGGGGGACTGAAGCTTTCTTT
>TRBV20-1|NA|NA|TRBJ2-1
CSARDLGAGPYNEQFF
TGCAGTGCTAGAGATTTAGGGGCAGGGCCCTACAATGAGCAGTTCTTC
>TRBV5-4|NA|NA|TRBJ2-1
CASTRAGNEQFF
TGTGCCAGCACCCGGGCTGGGAATGAGCAGTTCTTC
>TRBV6-6|TRBD1|few|TRBJ1-2
CASSYSGDGQGRYTF
TGTGCCAGCAGTTACTCGGGGGACGGACAGGGGCGCTACACCTTC
>TRBV6-2/TRBV6-3|TRBD2|many|TRBJ2-2
CASSRLAGATGELFF
TGTGCCAGCAGTAGACTAGCGGGAGCGACCGGGGAGCTGTTTTTT
>TRBV28|NA|few|TRBJ2-3
CASSKSSGGTDTQYF
TGTGCCAGCAGCAAGTCCAGTGGAGGCACAGATACGCAGTATTTT
>TRBV5-6|TRBD1|few|TRBJ2-5
CASSLAGEGARETQYF
TGTGCCAGCAGCTTGGCCGGAGAGGGGGCACGAGAGACCCAGTACTTC
>TRBV6-1|NA|many|TRBJ1-1
CASWAGGLNTEAFF
TGTGCCAGCTGGGCCGGGGGGCTGAACACTGAAGCTTTCTTT
>TRBV4-1|NA|many|TRBJ1-1
CASSQEPRLNTEAFF
TGCGCCAGCAGCCAAGAACCCAGGTTGAACACTGAAGCTTTCTTT
>TRBV29-1|NA|NA|TRBJ2-7
CSVEDPGIGYEQYF
TGCAGCGTTGAAGACCCCGGCATCGGCTACGAGCAGTACTTC
>TRBV7-6|NA|NA|TRBJ2-1
CASSLGAGTPLVF
TGTGCTAGCAGCTTAGGGGCCGGGACTCCTCTTGTCTTC
>TRBV28|TRBD2|many|TRBJ2-1
CASRGLAASSYNEQFF
TGTGCCAGCAGGGGACTAGCGGCTAGCTCCTACAATGAGCAGTTCTTC
>TRBV7-2|NA|many|TRBJ1-6
CASSRRGPIDSPLHF
TGTGCCAGCAGCAGGAGGGGCCCGATCGATTCACCCCTCCACTTT
>TRBV6-2/TRBV6-3|TRBD1|NA|TRBJ1-1
CASSYGGQVADEAFF
TGTGCCAGCAGTTACGGGGGACAGGTCGCTGACGAAGCTTTCTTT
>TRBV7-2|NA|many|TRBJ2-5
CASSLLRETQYF
TGTGCCAGCAGCTTATTAAGAGAGACCCAGTACTTC
>TRBV5-6|NA|NA|TRBJ2-3
CASSFPGEEITDTQYF
TGTGCCAGCAGCTTCCCGGGAGAGGAGATAACAGATACGCAGTATTTT
>TRBV9|NA|NA|TRBJ2-1
CASSVATPERRHNEQFF
TGTGCCAGCAGCGTAGCTACCCCCGAGCGGAGGCACAATGAGCAGTTCTTC
>TRBV7-3|NA|many|TRBJ2-1
CASSSGRYNEQFF
TGTGCCAGCAGCTCGGGACGCTACAATGAGCAGTTCTTC
>TRBV7-2|NA|many|TRBJ1-2
CASSLVRVYGYTF
TGTGCCAGCAGCCTAGTGCGCGTCTATGGCTACACCTTC
>TRBV6-2/TRBV6-3|TRBD2|few|TRBJ2-2
CASSSLAGVDNTGELFF
TGTGCCAGCAGTTCGCTAGCGGGAGTTGACAACACCGGGGAGCTGTTTTTT
>TRBV6-6|NA|many|TRBJ2-6
CASSSGAGANVLTF
TGTGCCAGCAGTTCTGGGGCTGGGGCCAACGTCCTGACTTTC
>TRBV19|TRBD1|NA|TRBJ1-2
CASSIPGQGRSYGYTF
TGTGCCAGTAGTATCCCCGGACAGGGGAGAAGCTATGGCTACACCTTC
>TRBV7-8|TRBD1|many|TRBJ2-5
CASSPALDRHQETQYF
TGTGCCAGCAGCCCTGCCTTGGACAGGCACCAAGAGACCCAGTACTTC
>TRBV5-6|TRBD1|few|TRBJ1-2
CASSVDRAGLVGGYTF
TGTGCCAGCAGCGTTGACAGGGCTGGCTTGGTTGGTGGCTACACCTTC
>TRBV6-2/TRBV6-3|TRBD1|many|TRBJ2-2
CASSKGTGGTGELFF
TGTGCCAGCAGCAAAGGGACAGGGGGGACAGGGGAGCTGTTTTTT
>TRBV19|NA|NA|TRBJ2-2
CASSLQGRTGELFF
TGTGCCAGTAGTCTCCAGGGTCGGACCGGGGAGCTGTTTTTT
>TRBV12-3/TRBV12-4|TRBD1|few|TRBJ1-4
CASSFGTANEKLFF
TGTGCCAGCAGTTTCGGGACAGCTAATGAAAAACTGTTTTTT
>TRBV4-1|NA|NA|TRBJ1-5
CASSQVPGSNQPQHF
TGCGCCAGCAGCCAAGTTCCGGGAAGCAATCAGCCCCAGCATTTT
>TRBV20-1|NA|few|TRBJ2-5
CSARDASGRSQETQYF
TGCAGTGCTAGAGACGCTTCTGGGCGGAGCCAAGAGACCCAGTACTTC
>TRBV11-2|NA|NA|TRBJ2-1
CASSRIGNEQFF
TGTGCCAGCAGCCGAATAGGGAATGAGCAGTTCTTC
>TRBV5-1|NA|NA|TRBJ1-3
CASSDSGNTIYF
TGCGCCAGCAGCGACTCTGGAAACACCATATATTTT
>TRBV20-1|NA|NA|TRBJ1-5
CSASKGGADQPQHF
TGCAGTGCTAGTAAGGGGGGCGCGGATCAGCCCCAGCATTTT
>TRBV20-1|NA|NA|TRBJ1-5
CSAARGQVSPQHF
TGCAGTGCTGCGAGGGGCCAGGTCAGCCCCCAGCATTTT
>TRBV7-2|NA|few|TRBJ2-5
CASSLTGGTQYF
TGTGCCAGCAGCTTAACAGGAGGGACCCAGTACTTC
>TRBV7-2|NA|medium-sized|TRBJ2-3
CASSLGSARTDTQYF
TGTGCCAGCAGCTTAGGTTCGGCGCGCACAGATACGCAGTATTTT
>TRBV7-2|TRBD2|many|TRBJ2-7
CASSLWTSLSEQYF
TGTGCCAGCAGCTTATGGACTAGCCTCAGCGAGCAGTACTTC
>TRBV6-5|NA|NA|TRBJ2-1
CASSYSGVSYNEQFF
TGTGCCAGCAGTTACTCGGGGGTCTCCTACAATGAGCAGTTCTTC
>TRBV20-1|TRBD2|NA|TRBJ2-7
CSASLGASGMYEQYF
TGCAGTGCTAGTTTAGGCGCTAGCGGGATGTACGAGCAGTACTTC
>TRBV20-1|TRBD2|NA|TRBJ2-3
CSAFQTSGPTDTQYF
TGCAGTGCTTTCCAGACTAGCGGGCCCACAGATACGCAGTATTTT
>TRBV7-2|TRBD1|many|TRBJ2-3
CASSSTGATDTQYF
TGTGCCAGCAGCTCGACAGGGGCGACAGATACGCAGTATTTT